Listed below are T cell receptor beta chains from one sample, sequenced in a study of T cell responses to AZD1222 COVID-19 vaccine. TCRdb's copy holds only in-frame clones and misses some; the assay was immunoSEQ multiplex PCR. The sample records under 150,000 clones, about nine tenths being singletons. The sequenced sample was peripheral blood, obtained on day 0 of AZD1222 vaccination. The receptors stem from an adult in good health. The CDR3 runs from the conserved cysteine through the conserved F or W. D genes are given only for firm matches. For some rows the clone size is stated as once, few or many, or as a class when expanded; others skip it.

D	V	size	J	DNA	CDR3
TRBD1	TRBV5-6	.	TRBJ1-2	TGTGCCAGCAGCCGACAGGGATGGTATGGCTACACCTTC	CASSRQGWYGYTF
TRBD2	TRBV6-5	few	TRBJ2-1	TGTGCCAGCAGTTCCTTAGCGGGAGCAAGTGGCGAGCAGTTCTTC	CASSSLAGASGEQFF
TRBD1	TRBV12-3/TRBV12-4	.	TRBJ2-3	TGTGCCAGCCATCTACGACAGGGGGGACAGCAGATCTTT	CASHLRQGGQQIF
TRBD2	TRBV4-1	.	TRBJ2-1	TGCGCCAGCAGCCAAGAAACTAGCGGGAGTCGCAATGAGCAGTTCTTC	CASSQETSGSRNEQFF
TRBD2	TRBV5-1	.	TRBJ2-2	TGCGCCAGCAGCCCCTTCCGGGGGGGAGCGAACACCGGGGAGCTGTTTTTT	CASSPFRGGANTGELFF
TRBD2	TRBV10-2	.	TRBJ2-7	TGCGCCAGCATTGGCGGGAGGCCCTACGAGCAGTACTTC	CASIGGRPYEQYF
TRBD1	TRBV18	.	TRBJ2-2	TGTGCCAGCTCCGTCGGGACAGCGAACACCGGGGAGCTGTTTTTT	CASSVGTANTGELFF
TRBD2	TRBV20-1	.	TRBJ2-1	TGCAGTGCTAGTGGGTTAGCGGGAGTAATAATCGATGAGCAGTTCTTC	CSASGLAGVIIDEQFF
.	TRBV5-1	few	TRBJ2-7	TGCGCCAGCAGCTTGGCCTCGGACTACGAGCAGTACTTC	CASSLASDYEQYF
.	TRBV29-1	.	TRBJ2-3	TGCAGCGTAGAACATGGCGTGGATACGCAGTATTTT	CSVEHGVDTQYF
.	TRBV13	.	TRBJ1-4	TGTGCCAGCAGCCAGAGAGGGGTAAAACTGTTTTTT	CASSQRGVKLFF
.	TRBV18	once	TRBJ2-1	TGTGCCAGCTCACCCCAGACAGACCCTAAGAATGAGCAGTTCTTC	CASSPQTDPKNEQFF
.	TRBV6-2/TRBV6-3	.	TRBJ1-2	TGTGCCAGCAGTTATCAGAACTGGTACTATGGCTACACCTTC	CASSYQNWYYGYTF
.	TRBV9	once	TRBJ1-6	TGTGCCAGCAGCAACTATCGGGACGACTCCTATAATTCACCCCTCCACTTT	CASSNYRDDSYNSPLHF
.	TRBV7-9	.	TRBJ1-1	TGTGCCAGCACCCCCTTAGTCACTGAAGCTTTCTTT	CASTPLVTEAFF
.	TRBV6-5	.	TRBJ1-6	TGTGCCAGCAGCGCAGGGTATTCACCCCTCCACTTT	CASSAGYSPLHF
.	TRBV6-1	.	TRBJ1-5	TGTGCCAGCAGTGAAGCAGACACAAGTAATCAGCCCCAGCATTTT	CASSEADTSNQPQHF
TRBD1	TRBV29-1	.	TRBJ1-2	TGCAGCGTTGAAAGCTACAGGGGGAATGGCTACACCTTC	CSVESYRGNGYTF
.	TRBV28	.	TRBJ2-1	TGTGCCAGCAGTTCGGTCACAGGGTGGAGCTCCTACAATGAGCAGTTCTTC	CASSSVTGWSSYNEQFF
.	TRBV6-6	.	TRBJ2-3	TGTGCCAGCAGTCCTCGACAGGGGGCAAAACTAGCGGGAAGGGATACGCAGTATTTT	CASSPRQGAKLAGRDTQYF
.	TRBV30	.	TRBJ1-5	TGTGCCTGGAGTGTAGGCAGGGGTCAGCCCCAGCATTTT	CAWSVGRGQPQHF
.	TRBV2	.	TRBJ2-7	TGTGCCAGCAGTCAATTGCCAGGGACCCACGAGCAGTACTTC	CASSQLPGTHEQYF
.	TRBV19	.	TRBJ2-1	TGTGCCAGTAGTATGGCCCCCGAGTGGGGGCAGTTCTTC	CASSMAPEWGQFF
TRBD2	TRBV10-3	.	TRBJ2-3	TGTGCCATCAGTGAGTCTGGGGGGGGTGCAGATACGCAGTATTTT	CAISESGGGADTQYF
.	TRBV19	.	TRBJ1-5	TGTGCCACCTCGGACAGAAGCAATCAGCCCCAGCATTTT	CATSDRSNQPQHF
.	TRBV7-9	.	TRBJ2-2	TGTGCCAGCAGCTTAGTTGACCTTAAGGCGAACACCGGGGAGCTGTTTTTT	CASSLVDLKANTGELFF
.	TRBV30	.	TRBJ2-7	TGTGCCTGGAGTGTAACGGCCTACGAGCAGTACTTC	CAWSVTAYEQYF
.	TRBV7-9	.	TRBJ2-7	TGTGCCAGCAGCTACGGGACAATTGGGTACGAGCAGTACTTC	CASSYGTIGYEQYF
.	TRBV19	.	TRBJ2-7	TGTGCCAGTAGTAAACAGGGCTCCTACGAGCAGTACTTC	CASSKQGSYEQYF
.	TRBV28	.	TRBJ2-1	TGTGCCAGCAGTCCCACCTGGGGGGCGCGTGGGAATGAGCAGTTCTTC	CASSPTWGARGNEQFF
.	TRBV7-6	few	TRBJ1-6	TGTGCCAGCAGCTTCTCCAGTCACAATTCACCCCTCCACTTT	CASSFSSHNSPLHF
.	TRBV11-2	.	TRBJ2-1	TGTGCCAGCAGCGCCTTGAGGGGGTTCAATGAGCAGTTCTTC	CASSALRGFNEQFF
TRBD1	TRBV15	.	TRBJ1-2	TGTGCCACCAGCAGACGGACAGGGAACCATGGCTACACCTTC	CATSRRTGNHGYTF
TRBD1	TRBV11-3	.	TRBJ2-1	TGTGCCAGCAGTGAGGGGGCGAGCTCCTACAATGAGCAGTTCTTC	CASSEGASSYNEQFF
.	TRBV2	.	TRBJ1-2	TGTGCCAGCATGATCCTTCAGGGAGGATATGGCTACACCTTC	CASMILQGGYGYTF
.	TRBV14	.	TRBJ2-3	TGTGCCAGCAGCCGTAGCCGAAGCACAGATACGCAGTATTTT	CASSRSRSTDTQYF
TRBD2	TRBV13	.	TRBJ2-3	TGTGCCAGCAGCCCCCGTGGAAGCGGGAGCGGGAGGACGCAGTATTTT	CASSPRGSGSGRTQYF
.	TRBV5-8	.	TRBJ2-1	TGTGCCAGCAGGAGCGACGGGAGCTCCTACAATGAGCAGTTCTTC	CASRSDGSSYNEQFF
.	TRBV27	.	TRBJ2-5	TGTGCCAGCCGGGAGTACCCCGGGGAAGAGACCCAGTACTTC	CASREYPGEETQYF
TRBD2	TRBV28	.	TRBJ2-1	TGTGCCAGCAGCCCTTACAAGGGGACTAGCGGCAATGAGCAGTTCTTC	CASSPYKGTSGNEQFF
.	TRBV28	few	TRBJ2-7	TGTGCCAGCAGTCCGGGACCGTTATACGAGCAGTACTTC	CASSPGPLYEQYF